This TCR beta chain was recorded in a study of identifying expanded T cells in peripheral blood (dated by TCRdb to the late 2010s). A note on the overall study: Technical replicates were generated by sequencing separate aliquots of the same genomic DNA pool, and four replicates were compared pairwise.

TCRbeta CDR3 regions were profiled by bias-controlled multiplex PCR amplification of genomic DNA with the immunoSEQ Assay. Processing in the source paper ran as follows. The absolute abundance of each unique TCRbeta CDR3 region was quantified after sequences were collapsed and filtered. Two models were used to test differential abundance: a binomial model (Fisher-equivalent) and a beta-binomial model that adds time-dependent variance fitted from healthy donors. Clones with fewer than 5 combined templates were excluded, and clones with Benjamini-Hochberg FDR below 0.01 were called differentially abundant. The form v = (b*log(k)+a)^2 was used to model beta-binomial variance as a function of total template count across the two samples. The clones in this table, taken by TCRdb from immuneACCESS, are in-frame only. Not every clone is retained; where verified, under half of the shortfall comes from an unresolved V gene, and the cause of the rest is unknown. The DNA gave D and trimming, while V, J and clone size come from that table. This sample has 80,000 to 90,000 clones in its table, and around 87% of those were observed once. The ten largest clones take up 5.6% of the sample.

During the collection period, no infections or other immune events were recorded for the healthy donors. To calibrate time-dependent variance in a beta-binomial model of T-cell clone differential abundance, blood repertoires from healthy donors were used as a training cohort. There were around 10 healthy donors in the training cohort, of whom 3 were female and 7 were male. On average the donors were approximately 43 years old, and their ages spanned about 29 to 65 years. Whole blood was collected from each healthy donor at three time points spaced 2 to 3 weeks apart and obtained from a commercial supplier. For immunosequencing, genomic DNA was extracted from unsorted whole blood. According to the germline V gene, CDR1 reads MNHEY and CDR2 reads SVGAGI. V sheds 3 bases and J sheds 10 bases, leaving 13 bases between their ends. The CDR3 runs 13 amino acids, cysteine and phenylalanine included. This entry keeps only the CDR3 DNA: 39 bases, framed from base 1.

General conclusions and limits of the study: Across all healthy-donor time intervals, the beta-binomial model significantly cut both the number of clones called differentially abundant and the false-positive rate. Around 1.3 differentially abundant clones were flagged by the binomial model between technical replicates, whereas about 16 and 19 were flagged over approximately two weeks and four weeks, respectively. In all healthy donors, the variance in clone template counts between samples taken 2 to 3 weeks apart rose significantly as total template count increased. It was expected by the authors that biological variance in healthy repertoires might increase further over much longer intervals, such as months to years.

For this clone: No antigen is known for it. No much larger clonotype is one base removed from it; base qualities were not supplied.

The sequence is built from TRBV6-5 and TRBJ2-1; a tentative D call is TRBD2 (6 bases match). This clonotype was sampled from a person between 18 and 75 years old in good health. Sequencing was performed on blood. The CDR3: CASSYGGIQEQFF. The DNA sequence is TGTGCCAGCAGTTATGGCGGGATTCAGGAGCAGTTCTTC.